The 18 T cell receptor beta chains below were found in one sample sequenced in a study of T cells in localized non-small cell lung cancer. Some clones are missing from TCRdb's copy, which holds only in-frame ones; the method was immunoSEQ multiplex PCR. The sample lists about 26,000 clones; more than 75% were seen once. The specimen was peripheral blood, collected before any cancer treatment. These receptors were collected from a woman aged 35-75 years with stage I lung adenocarcinoma.

The chain has TRBV7-9 and TRBJ1-1, with a possible D match to TRBD1 (5 bases). CDR1 and CDR2 (germline): SEHNR, FQNEAQ (reference sequence). The CDR3 is 13 residues long. V was pared by 5 bases and J by 4 bases, with 11 bases between. The DNA for the CDR3 is TGTGCCAGCAGCCCCAGGGTGGGCACTGAAGCTTTCTTT. It yields the protein CASSPRVGTEAFF. The full variable domain, in which reference TRBV7-9 and TRBJ1-1 provide the parts outside the CDR3, is DTGVSQNPRHKITKRGQNVTFRCDPISEHNRLYWYRQTLGQGPEFLTYFQNEAQLEKSRLLSDRFSAERPKGSFSTLEIQRTEQGDSAMYLCASSPRVGTEAFFGQGTRLTVV.

This clone was seen more than once but under ten times. The CDR3 nucleotides read TGTGCCAGCAGTCCGACAGGGCCTTATGGCTACACCTTC. Protein: CASSPTGPYGYTF. The chain links TRBV27 to TRBJ1-2, with TRBD1 matching 7 bases. V lost 5 bases, J lost 5 bases, and 5 bases stayed unmatched. The CDR3 covers 13 residues. CDR1 is MNHEY, CDR2 SMNVEV, per germline (reference sequence).

The chain is built from TRBV5-1 and TRBJ1-2; D is ambiguous. Trimming left V 0 bases short and J 7 bases short, with 13 bases between. The CDR3 runs to 14 residues. CDR1 and CDR2 (germline): SGHRS, YFSETQ. This CDR3 reads CASSLDAGSGGYTF. CDR3 coding DNA: TGCGCCAGCAGCTTGGATGCGGGGTCGGGTGGCTACACCTTC.

In DNA form, the CDR3 reads TGTGCCAGCAGCGGACAGATGAACACTGAAGCTTTCTTT. Protein product: CASSGQMNTEAFF. The J gene is TRBJ1-1, the V gene TRBV6-6; TRBD1 is a possible D gene (6 bases). Trimming removed 6 bases from V and 0 bases from J, with 8 bases in between. CDR3 size: 13 residues. CDR1 and CDR2 (germline): MNHNY, SVGAGI (reference sequence).

This chain links TRBV7-8 with TRBJ2-5; D remains unclear. Deletions cut 4 bases from V and 1 base from J, with 10 bases between. CDR3 length: 14 residues. Germline-derived CDR1 and CDR2 are SGHVS and FQNEAQ. The CDR3 DNA follows: TGTGCCAGCAGCTACGCTCGGTCCCAAGAGACCCAGTACTTC. Its translation is CASSYARSQETQYF.

This clone was observed a single time. The chain is built from TRBV5-1 and TRBJ1-4; possible D gene TRBD1, 6 bases. With 4 bases removed from V and 2 bases from J, the gap between germline ends came to 18 bases. Germline V gene data show CDR1 as SGHRS and CDR2 as YFSETQ. CDR3 length: 17 residues. CDR3 residues: CASSPGAYRGTNEKLFF. The CDR3 coding sequence is TGCGCCAGCAGCCCGGGGGCTTATAGGGGCACTAATGAAAAACTGTTTTTT.

This chain links TRBV4-1 with TRBJ2-7; 10 bases agree with TRBD1. The CDR3 totals 15 residues. Germline-derived CDR1 and CDR2 are MGHRA and YSYEKL. V dropped 4 bases and J dropped 5; count of bases not matched to a gene: 8. DNA of the CDR3: TGCGCCAGCAGCCCCAGAGGGACAGGGGCCAACGAGCAGTACTTC. Translation: CASSPRGTGANEQYF.

This sequence joins TRBV5-5 and TRBJ1-1, with a weak D call TRBD1 (5 bases). The CDR3 extends over 14 amino acids. The germline gives CDR1 SGHKS, CDR2 YYEKEE (reference sequence). V was pared by 3 bases and J by 3 bases, with 12 bases between. Here the CDR3 DNA reads TGTGCCAGCAGCTCCGGGGGGATTTACACTGAAGCTTTCTTT. Its protein is CASSSGGIYTEAFF.

The genes are TRBV27 and TRBJ2-7; D not certain. Germline values: CDR1 MNHEY, CDR2 SMNVEV (reference sequence). The CDR3 runs to 13 residues. The ends were cut back, 5 bases at V and 3 bases at J, with 11 bases in the middle. The CDR3 here is CASSEPPYYEQYF. Written as DNA, the CDR3 is TGTGCCAGCAGTGAACCACCCTACTACGAGCAGTACTTC.

The chain recombines TRBV13 with TRBJ2-1, with 8 positions matching TRBD1. This CDR3 spans 19 amino acids. The junction had 18 bases not matched to a gene; V was cut back by 2 bases and J by 6 bases. CDR1 and CDR2 from the germline V gene are PRHDT and FYEKMQ (reference sequence). The CDR3 coding sequence is TGTGCCAGCAGCTTATATCCACCTGCTGGGCAGGGGGCGCCCAATGAGCAGTTCTTC. This translates into CASSLYPPAGQGAPNEQFF.

This rearrangement joins TRBV7-7 to TRBJ2-5, with D possibly being TRBD2 (6 bases). V dropped 5 bases and J dropped 2 bases, with 18 bases sitting between them. The CDR3 is 16 amino acids. Germline-derived CDR1 and CDR2 are SSHAT and FNYEAQ (reference sequence). CDR3 amino acids: CASSPLLGGEQETQYF. For the CDR3, the DNA is TGTGCCAGCAGCCCCCTTTTGGGGGGAGAGCAAGAGACCCAGTACTTC.

This sequence joins TRBV7-9 and TRBJ2-1; D gene unclear. The CDR3 has 13 residues. Germline CDR1 and CDR2: SEHNR and FQNEAQ (reference sequence). V lost 1 base and J 5 bases, leaving 6 bases between the germline ends. The DNA for the CDR3 is TGTGCCAGCAGCTTAGGAATAGACAATGAGCAGTTCTTC. Amino acid sequence: CASSLGIDNEQFF.

The J gene is TRBJ2-1, the V gene TRBV16; the match to TRBD1 covers 7 bases. Germline CDR1 is KGHSY and CDR2 is FQNENV. The CDR3 totals 15 residues. V was clipped by 4 bases and J by 6 bases; unmatched bases: 9. CDR3 nucleotides: TGTGCCAGCAGCCTCGACAGGGTAATGGGCAATGAGCAGTTCTTC. Protein sequence: CASSLDRVMGNEQFF. The full variable domain, with the rest looked up from reference TRBV16 and TRBJ2-1, is GEEVAQTPKHLVRGEGQKAKLYCAPIKGHSYVFWYQQVLKNEFKFLISFQNENVFDETGMPKERFSAKCLPNSPCSLEIQATKLEDSAVYFCASSLDRVMGNEQFFGPGTRLTVL.

The V and J genes are TRBV2 and TRBJ1-2, with D maybe TRBD1 (6 bases). Germline V lookup: CDR1 SNHLY, CDR2 FYNNEI. Trimming left V 8 bases short and J 4 bases short, with 17 bases between. This CDR3 is built from 14 residues. CDR3 protein: CASGTPYRGYGYTF. CDR3 sequence (DNA): TGTGCCAGCGGGACACCATACCGGGGCTATGGCTACACCTTC.

This chain joins TRBV15 and TRBJ1-5; the D gene is possibly TRBD1 (6 bases). V was trimmed by 2 bases and J by 4 bases, leaving 12 bases between them. The CDR3 sequence is 15 residues long. Germline V CDR1 and CDR2: LNHNV, YYDKDF (reference sequence). CDR3 region: CATSRTTGINQPQHF. The CDR3, as DNA: TGTGCCACCAGCAGAACTACAGGGATAAATCAGCCCCAGCATTTT.

This chain joins TRBV27 and TRBJ1-2; TRBD1 matches 9 bases. Trimming removed 5 bases from V and 7 bases from J; junction bases left unmatched: 8. In germline, CDR1 is MNHEY, CDR2 SMNVEV (reference sequence). The CDR3 length is 14 residues. CDR3: CASSPGTGSAGYTF. CDR3 in DNA: TGTGCCAGCAGTCCCGGGACAGGGTCGGCTGGCTACACCTTC.

The genes are TRBV4-3 and TRBJ1-2; 7 bases line up with TRBD1. The V gene's germline CDR1 is LGHNA and CDR2 YSLEER. V lost 0 bases to trimming and J lost 4 bases; unmatched junction nucleotides: 8. The CDR3 is 16 amino acids. CDR3 sequence reads: CASSQENRGRSYGYTF. Here the CDR3 DNA reads TGCGCCAGCAGCCAAGAAAACAGGGGTAGGAGCTATGGCTACACCTTC.

CDR3 in DNA: TGTGCCAGCAGCTCTCCGGGGGGGACCCAGTACTTC. As protein: CASSSPGGTQYF. The gene calls are TRBV11-3 and TRBJ2-5; TRBD2 matches 7 bases. V shed 4 bases, J shed 7 bases, and the junction held 3 bases outside the gene matches. The V gene's germline CDR1 is SGHNT and CDR2 YENEEA. The CDR3 loop spans 12 amino acids.